What follows are 6 T cell receptor beta chains derived from one specimen sequenced in a study of shared clonotypes between healthy human individuals (dated by TCRdb to 2020 to 2021). Library prep was done by the immunoSEQ multiplex PCR assay. This immuneACCESS table, as held by TCRdb, lists in-frame sequences with V and J called but not all clones. Of the missing ones, under half trace to an unresolved V gene in checked studies; the others have no known cause. This sample lists millions of clones; approximately 90% were detected once. The ten largest make up roughly 0.15% of the sample. Sequencing was carried out using naive CD4+ T cells sorted from blood. What this sample's cell subset or site label stands for: CD45RA+ positively selected. These receptors all stem from a man aged 18 to 35 in good health.

The chain employs TRBV6-6 and TRBJ2-5, with 9 bases aligning to TRBD1. The ends lost 6 bases at V and 3 bases at J; junction bases unmatched: 2. Germline V CDR1 and CDR2: MNHNY, SVGAGI (reference sequence). The CDR3 totals 13 residues. This chain's CDR3 is CASSRTGEETQYF. The CDR3 region has the DNA TGTGCCAGCAGCCGGACAGGGGAAGAGACCCAGTACTTC.

This sequence joins TRBV29-1 and TRBJ1-1; 8 bases are a match to TRBD1. The junction had 4 bases not matched to a gene; V was cut back by 7 bases and J by 0 bases. This CDR3 is 13 amino acids long. Looked up from germline, CDR1 is SQVTM and CDR2 is ANQGSEA. CDR3 protein: CSAGTGMNTEAFF. The DNA for the CDR3 is TGCAGCGCCGGGACAGGTATGAACACTGAAGCTTTCTTT.

This chain connects TRBV6-5 to TRBJ2-1; TRBD1 aligns across 7 bases. Germline V gene data show CDR1 as MNHEY and CDR2 as SVGAGI. This CDR3 has 16 amino acids. After removal of 4 bases from V and 0 bases from J, the junction contained 6 bases not matched to a gene. CDR3 bases: TGTGCCAGCAGTTCGGGACAGCCGAGCTCCTACAATGAGCAGTTCTTC. This codes for CASSSGQPSSYNEQFF.

This clone has only a few counts. The chain employs TRBV2 and TRBJ2-7; D gene uncertain. Germline lookup yields CDR1 SNHLY and CDR2 FYNNEI. V lost 7 bases and J 7 bases, leaving 11 bases between the germline ends. CDR3 length equals 11 residues. The CDR3 DNA follows: TGTGCCAGCACCGTTACGGTGGAGCAGTACTTC. Protein: CASTVTVEQYF.

A note on this clone: The junction shows a germline mismatch at one end, possibly a read error. The genes are TRBV6-6 and TRBJ2-7, with D tentatively TRBD2 (6 bases). Looked up from germline, CDR1 is MNHNY and CDR2 is SVGAGI (reference sequence). The CDR3 runs to 14 residues. The CDR3 loop is CAISDVGRGIKQYF. In nucleotides, the CDR3 is TGTGCCATCAGTGATGTCGGGAGAGGGATCAAGCAGTACTTC.

This chain joins TRBV2 and TRBJ1-6; D not certain. Germline CDR1 reads SNHLY; CDR2 reads FYNNEI. The CDR3 is 14 residues long. V lost 5 bases and J 7 bases, leaving 12 bases between the germline ends. The CDR3 region has the DNA TGTGCCAGCAGTCAAGACCTAGGGAATTCACCCCTCCACTTT. Protein: CASSQDLGNSPLHF.